The rows below give T cell receptor beta chains drawn from one sample of a study of T-cell memory formation after mild COVID-19. TCRdb analysed the 5' RACE reads with MiXCR anew, one entry per CDR3 protein. Among about 410,000 distinct CDR3 sequences listed, about a quarter were seen once. The specimen sequenced was PBMCs or a T cell subset sorted from them (not recorded which). The source is an adult woman who had mild COVID-19 (a few samples of this study predate the infection). Cell type and time point are not known. CDR3s include the opening cysteine and the closing phenylalanine or tryptophan. D genes are given only for firm matches. Clone size is stated in some rows and not others, as once, few, many or a class when expanded.

J,D,size,V,CDR3,DNA
TRBJ2-7,TRBD1,NA,TRBV20-1,CSATGTGFYEQYF,TGCAGTGCTACCGGGACAGGGTTTTACGAGCAGTACTTC
TRBJ1-1,NA,NA,TRBV12-3/TRBV12-4,CASSLGSRSDTEAFF,TGTGCCAGCAGTTTGGGGAGTAGGTCGGACACTGAAGCTTTCTTT
TRBJ1-2,TRBD1,few,TRBV30,CAWSPTGTGGVYGYTF,TGTGCCTGGAGCCCCACAGGAACAGGGGGCGTCTATGGCTACACCTTC
TRBJ2-1,TRBD2,NA,TRBV7-9,CASSFRGLAGGRNGNEQFF,TGTGCCAGCAGCTTCCGCGGACTAGCGGGAGGGAGAAATGGCAATGAGCAGTTCTTC
TRBJ2-7,NA,NA,TRBV9,CASSVVDSSYEQYF,TGTGCCAGCAGCGTAGTGGACTCTTCCTACGAGCAGTACTTC
TRBJ2-3,NA,NA,TRBV7-2,CASSPGAVSTDTQYF,TGTGCCAGCAGCCCCGGAGCGGTTAGCACAGATACGCAGTATTTT
TRBJ2-1,NA,NA,TRBV14,CASSQDYINNEQFF,TGTGCCAGCAGCCAGGACTATATCAACAATGAGCAGTTCTTC
TRBJ1-6,TRBD1,few,TRBV4-2,CASSQDGTGVSPLHF,TGTGCCAGCAGCCAAGATGGGACAGGGGTTTCACCCCTCCACTTT
TRBJ2-3,NA,NA,TRBV7-9,CASSSVAGVTDTQYF,TGTGCCAGCAGCTCCGTGGCAGGGGTCACAGATACGCAGTATTTT
TRBJ1-1,NA,NA,TRBV5-5,CASSPAPPGDTEAFF,TGTGCCAGCAGCCCGGCGCCACCTGGGGACACTGAAGCTTTCTTT
TRBJ1-2,NA,NA,TRBV4-3,CASSQKRGKNYGYTF,TGCGCCAGCAGCCAAAAAAGGGGGAAAAACTATGGCTACACCTTC
TRBJ1-4,NA,NA,TRBV18,CASSPFVAVDEKLFF,TGTGCCAGCTCACCATTTGTGGCAGTGGATGAAAAACTGTTTTTT
TRBJ1-5,NA,few,TRBV7-2,CASGTGGWGNQPQHF,TGTGCCAGCGGTACAGGTGGATGGGGCAATCAGCCCCAGCATTTT
TRBJ2-7,NA,few,TRBV20-1,CSASGGVSTTEQYF,TGCAGTGCTAGTGGGGGTGTATCGACTACCGAGCAGTACTTC
TRBJ2-1,TRBD2,few,TRBV24-1,CATSDTSGRAYEQFF,TGTGCCACCAGTGATACTAGCGGGAGGGCCTATGAGCAGTTCTTC
TRBJ2-1,NA,NA,TRBV20-1,CSASVGQNNEQFF,TGCAGTGCCAGTGTGGGCCAAAACAATGAGCAGTTCTTC
TRBJ2-1,NA,NA,TRBV4-1,CASGQIRNEQFF,TGCGCCAGCGGACAGATCCGCAATGAGCAGTTCTTC
TRBJ2-3,TRBD2,NA,TRBV15,CATSSGRLAGVIDTQYF,TGTGCCACCAGCAGTGGTCGGCTAGCGGGAGTAATAGATACGCAGTATTTT
TRBJ2-1,NA,few,TRBV5-1,CASSLGFGASNYNEQFF,TGCGCCAGCAGCTTGGGATTCGGGGCATCAAATTACAATGAGCAGTTCTTC
TRBJ2-7,TRBD1,few,TRBV12-3/TRBV12-4,CASRPSGTAYEQYF,TGTGCCAGCAGACCCTCCGGGACAGCCTACGAGCAGTACTTC
TRBJ2-4,NA,NA,TRBV12-3/TRBV12-4,CASSLRLWGDQYF,TGTGCCAGCAGTTTAAGGCTGTGGGGGGATCAGTACTTC
TRBJ2-5,NA,NA,TRBV7-3,CASSFGRAQETQYF,TGTGCCAGCAGCTTTGGAAGAGCTCAAGAGACCCAGTACTTC
TRBJ1-5,NA,NA,TRBV7-8,CASSLKNNQPQHF,TGTGCCAGCAGCCTCAAGAACAATCAGCCCCAGCATTTT
TRBJ2-2,TRBD2,NA,TRBV14,CASSQDHWTSGGKAGELFF,TGTGCCAGCAGCCAAGATCATTGGACTAGCGGGGGAAAGGCCGGGGAGCTGTTTTTT
TRBJ2-5,NA,NA,TRBV9,CASSPRPGTRETQYF,TGTGCCAGCAGCCCGAGACCTGGGACAAGAGAGACCCAGTACTTC
TRBJ2-7,TRBD2,few,TRBV9,CASSVEGGVGYEQYF,TGTGCCAGCAGCGTAGAGGGAGGGGTAGGCTACGAGCAGTACTTC
TRBJ2-1,NA,few,TRBV6-2/TRBV6-3,CASSYQGEVYNEQFF,TGTGCCAGCAGTTACCAGGGAGAGGTCTACAATGAGCAGTTCTTC
TRBJ2-6,NA,NA,TRBV7-3,CASSSEISGANVLTF,TGTGCCAGCAGTTCAGAGATCTCTGGGGCCAACGTCCTGACTTTC
TRBJ2-7,NA,few,TRBV5-6,CASSLEQPYEQYF,TGTGCCAGCAGCTTGGAGCAGCCCTACGAGCAGTACTTC
TRBJ2-5,NA,NA,TRBV7-2,CASSLASRAETQYF,TGTGCCAGCAGCTTAGCGAGCCGGGCAGAGACCCAGTACTTC
TRBJ2-3,NA,NA,TRBV11-2,CASSSPRGKTDTQYF,TGTGCCAGCAGCTCGCCGCGCGGGAAAACAGATACGCAGTATTTT
TRBJ2-1,TRBD2,few,TRBV5-4,CASSSPGLAGWEQFF,TGTGCCAGCAGCTCACCGGGACTAGCGGGATGGGAGCAGTTCTTC
TRBJ1-2,NA,NA,TRBV20-1,CSAHPRGAGYGYTF,TGCAGTGCACACCCACGGGGGGCCGGCTATGGCTACACCTTC
TRBJ2-2,NA,NA,TRBV7-9,CASSLVVSGELFF,TGTGCCAGCAGCTTAGTAGTCTCCGGGGAGCTGTTTTTT
TRBJ2-2,TRBD2,few,TRBV3-1,CASREGLAVTGELFF,TGTGCCAGCAGAGAAGGACTAGCCGTCACCGGGGAGCTGTTTTTT
TRBJ1-1,NA,NA,TRBV12-3/TRBV12-4,CASSFLAEAFF,TGTGCCAGCAGTTTCTTGGCAGAAGCTTTCTTT
TRBJ2-3,TRBD2,NA,TRBV20-1,CSASIAGGRGTDTQYF,TGCAGTGCTTCCATAGCGGGAGGGAGGGGCACAGATACGCAGTATTTT
TRBJ2-1,NA,NA,TRBV29-1,CSVSPTGSHNEQFF,TGCAGCGTTTCCCCCACAGGGTCCCACAATGAGCAGTTCTTC
TRBJ2-3,TRBD2,NA,TRBV4-3,CASSQEGGRAGTQYF,TGCGCCAGCAGCCAAGAGGGCGGGAGGGCCGGTACGCAGTATTTT
TRBJ1-1,NA,few,TRBV29-1,CSVSGLEAFF,TGCAGCGTTTCCGGGCTCGAAGCTTTCTTT
TRBJ2-5,NA,NA,TRBV29-1,CSVEVDWRETQYF,TGCAGCGTTGAGGTGGACTGGAGGGAGACCCAGTACTTC
TRBJ2-1,TRBD2,many,TRBV27,CASSPRLAGRNEQFF,TGTGCCAGCAGTCCCCGACTAGCGGGGCGCAATGAGCAGTTCTTC
TRBJ2-3,TRBD2,NA,TRBV7-8,CASSPPGLETDTQYF,TGTGCCAGCAGCCCTCCGGGACTAGAGACAGATACGCAGTATTTT